The source of this T cell receptor (beta chain) is a study of blood T cell repertoires in COVID-19. In the study overall: Acute-phase and convalescent COVID-19 samples originated in the United States, Italy and Spain. Nucleic acid was either cDNA or gDNA, and it came from T cells, B-cell-depleted T cells, or PBMCs.

As originally analysed: For nucleated cells, counts were estimated from reference gene primer amplification. Measured with immunoSEQ multiplex PCR; TCRdb has only the in-frame clones, and not every one. V and J calls and clone size follow that table, whereas D and trimming were derived from the DNA. This sample carries around 67,000 clones, around nine tenths of them seen once, and the ten largest clones take 8.5%. In this sample, this clone turned up once. The CDR3 covers 14 residues. Looked up from germline, CDR1 is SGHRS and CDR2 is YFSETQ. V shed 0 bases and J shed 2 bases, with 9 bases lying between them.

Material for sequencing was peripheral blood. The TCR was taken from a human donor in a cohort sampled during active COVID-19. This chain connects TRBV5-1 to TRBJ2-7; possibly TRBD2 for D (6 bases). The CDR3: CASSLAGGTYEQYF. DNA for the CDR3: TGCGCCAGCAGCTTGGCCGGGGGAACCTACGAGCAGTACTTC.